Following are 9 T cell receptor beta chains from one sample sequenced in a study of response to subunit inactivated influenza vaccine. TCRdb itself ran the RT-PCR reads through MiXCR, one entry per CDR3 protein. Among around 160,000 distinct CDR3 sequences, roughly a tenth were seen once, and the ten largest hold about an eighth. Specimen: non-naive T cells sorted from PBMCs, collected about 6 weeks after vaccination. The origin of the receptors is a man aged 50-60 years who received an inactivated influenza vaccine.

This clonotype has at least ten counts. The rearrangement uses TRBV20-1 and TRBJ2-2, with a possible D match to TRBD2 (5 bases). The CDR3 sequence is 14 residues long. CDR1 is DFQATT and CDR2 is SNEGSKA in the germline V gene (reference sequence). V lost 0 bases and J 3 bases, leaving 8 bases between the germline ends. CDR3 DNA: TGCAGTGCTAGAGATAGCGCATACACCGGGGAGCTGTTTTTT. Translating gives CSARDSAYTGELFF.

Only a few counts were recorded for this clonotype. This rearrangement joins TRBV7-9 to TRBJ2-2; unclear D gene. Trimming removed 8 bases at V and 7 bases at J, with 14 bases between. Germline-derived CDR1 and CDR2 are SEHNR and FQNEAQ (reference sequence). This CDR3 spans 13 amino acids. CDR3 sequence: CASLAGVHGELFF. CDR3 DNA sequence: TGTGCCAGCTTGGCAGGAGTACACGGGGAGCTGTTTTTT.

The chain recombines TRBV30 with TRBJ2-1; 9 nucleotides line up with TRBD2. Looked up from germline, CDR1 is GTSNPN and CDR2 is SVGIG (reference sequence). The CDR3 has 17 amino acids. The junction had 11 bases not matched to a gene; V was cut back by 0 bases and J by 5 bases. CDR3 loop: CAWSVLYGGRANNEQFF. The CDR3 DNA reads TGTGCCTGGAGTGTACTGTATGGCGGGAGGGCCAACAATGAGCAGTTCTTC.

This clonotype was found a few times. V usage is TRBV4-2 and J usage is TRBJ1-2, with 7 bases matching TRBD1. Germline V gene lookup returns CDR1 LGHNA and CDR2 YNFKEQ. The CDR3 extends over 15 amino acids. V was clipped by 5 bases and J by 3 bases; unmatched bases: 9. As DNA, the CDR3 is TGTGCCAGCAGCGGCGGGGACAGCGCAGACTATGGCTACACCTTC. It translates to CASSGGDSADYGYTF.

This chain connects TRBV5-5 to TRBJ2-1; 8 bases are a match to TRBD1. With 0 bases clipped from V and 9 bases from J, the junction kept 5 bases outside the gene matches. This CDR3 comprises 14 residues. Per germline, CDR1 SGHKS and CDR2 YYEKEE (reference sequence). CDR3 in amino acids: CASSLAPGGFEQFF. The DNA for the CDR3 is TGTGCCAGCAGCTTGGCCCCAGGGGGCTTTGAGCAGTTCTTC.

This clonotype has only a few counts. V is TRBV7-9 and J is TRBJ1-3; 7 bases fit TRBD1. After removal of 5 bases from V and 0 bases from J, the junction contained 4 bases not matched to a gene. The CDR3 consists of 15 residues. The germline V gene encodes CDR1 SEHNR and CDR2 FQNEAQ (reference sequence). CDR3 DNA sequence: TGTGCCAGCAGCCAGGACAGGAGCTCTGGAAACACCATATATTTT. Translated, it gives CASSQDRSSGNTIYF.

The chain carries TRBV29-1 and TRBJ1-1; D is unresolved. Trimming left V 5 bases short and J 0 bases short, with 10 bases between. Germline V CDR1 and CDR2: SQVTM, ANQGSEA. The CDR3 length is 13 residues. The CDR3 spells CSVSVEVNTEAFF. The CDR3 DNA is TGCAGCGTTAGCGTGGAGGTGAACACTGAAGCTTTCTTT.

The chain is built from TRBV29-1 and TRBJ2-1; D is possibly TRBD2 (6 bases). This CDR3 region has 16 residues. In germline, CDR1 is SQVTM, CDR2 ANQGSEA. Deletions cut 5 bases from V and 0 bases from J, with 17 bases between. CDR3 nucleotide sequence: TGCAGCGTTAAGTTCGAGCGGGTGAGCTCCTACAATGAGCAGTTCTTC. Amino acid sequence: CSVKFERVSSYNEQFF.

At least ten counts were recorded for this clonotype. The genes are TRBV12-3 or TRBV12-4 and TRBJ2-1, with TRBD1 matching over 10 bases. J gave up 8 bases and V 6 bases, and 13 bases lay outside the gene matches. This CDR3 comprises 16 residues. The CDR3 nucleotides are TGTGCCAGCAGAGTAGAGTTTGGACAGGGGGGTTATGAGCAGTTCTTC. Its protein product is CASRVEFGQGGYEQFF.